The present TCR beta chain was sequenced within a study of molecular identifiers for immune sequencing clone quantification. Looking at the study overall: Replicates partitioned RNA from roughly 21,000 or 96,000 naive CD8 cells into five parts, sequencing four. Study-wide points: Jurkat TCR RNA spiked in from one cell could reportedly be detected among about a million naive cells. Over 98% of effector molecules, yet under 1% of naive-cell molecules, were held by clones above 20 RNA copies.

Germline V lookup: CDR1 SEHNR, CDR2 FQNEAQ (reference sequence). The CDR3 is 17 residues long. V lost 6 bases to trimming and J lost 3 bases; unmatched junction nucleotides: 12. The authors built bulk TCR libraries by previously described methods with listed TCR primers. From the PCR reads, TCRdb called clonotypes with MiXCR, one entry per CDR3 protein. This sample has 490,000 or so distinct CDR3 sequences, with approximately 25% found just once. This clonotype was observed once. Its antigen is undetermined. The receptor comes from a human donor in good health. Some libraries in this study had Jurkat cell RNA spiked in. The gene calls are TRBV7-9 and TRBJ1-5; 9 nucleotides agree with TRBD1. The sequenced sample consisted of naive CD8+ T cells from blood, with Jurkat cell RNA spiked in. As to subset: FACS-sorted CD8+CD4-CCR7+CD45RA+ naive T cells. CDR3 amino acids: CASSPEPRQGVNQPQHF. In DNA form, the CDR3 reads TGTGCCAGCAGTCCCGAGCCTAGACAGGGGGTCAATCAGCCCCAGCATTTT. Using reference TRBV7-9 and TRBJ1-5 for the parts outside the CDR3, the full variable domain is DTGVSQNPRHKITKRGQNVTFRCDPISEHNRLYWYRQTLGQGPEFLTYFQNEAQLEKSRLLSDRFSAERPKGSFSTLEIQRTEQGDSAMYLCASSPEPRQGVNQPQHFGDGTRLSIL.